These T cell receptor beta chains were read from a single sample in a study of control samples from healthy donors and cancer patients. This table comes from immunoSEQ multiplex PCR, and its TCRdb copy is limited to in-frame clones, with some not included. Of 130,000 or so clones in the sample, 90% to 95% were seen once. Input material: PBMCs. Receptors originate from a man in his sixties with colorectal cancer. The CDR3 runs from the conserved cysteine through the conserved F or W. A D gene is named only where the DNA matches it firmly. Expanded clones get a size class; other rows say once, few or many, or leave the size out.

>TRBD1|.|TRBJ2-1|TRBV28
CASSSVPGQGAGYSYNEQFF
TGTGCCAGCAGCTCTGTCCCGGGACAGGGGGCGGGATACTCCTACAATGAGCAGTTCTTC
>.|.|TRBJ1-3|TRBV10-2
CASSPGPAAGNTIYF
TGCGCCAGCAGCCCCGGACCAGCCGCTGGAAACACCATATATTTT
>TRBD2|.|TRBJ2-2|TRBV19
CASSIPLAGGVGELFF
TGTGCCAGTAGTATCCCCCTAGCGGGGGGGGTCGGGGAGCTGTTTTTT
>TRBD1|.|TRBJ2-5|TRBV24-1
CATSDSADRGETQYF
TGTGCCACCAGTGATTCCGCCGACAGGGGAGAGACCCAGTACTTC
>TRBD1|.|TRBJ1-1|TRBV19
CASSVLQGARTEAFF
TGTGCCAGTAGTGTCTTACAGGGGGCTAGGACTGAAGCTTTCTTT
>.|.|TRBJ2-1|TRBV28
CASSPDYNEQFF
TGTGCCAGCAGTCCGGACTACAATGAGCAGTTCTTC
>.|.|TRBJ1-3|TRBV11-3
CASSLIYGNTIYF
TGTGCCAGCAGCTTAATATATGGAAACACCATATATTTT
>.|.|TRBJ1-6|TRBV13
CASSQGGGWLDSPLHF
TGTGCCAGCAGCCAAGGAGGTGGATGGCTAGATTCACCCCTCCACTTT
>.|.|TRBJ2-1|TRBV6-5
CASRRDLDNEQFF
TGTGCCAGCAGAAGGGACCTGGACAATGAGCAGTTCTTC
>TRBD1|.|TRBJ1-2|TRBV9
CASSARTGNNYGYTF
TGTGCCAGCAGCGCAAGGACAGGGAATAACTATGGCTACACCTTC
>.|.|TRBJ2-3|TRBV9
CASSRGITGGTDTQYF
TGTGCCAGCAGCCGCGGTATAACGGGGGGCACAGATACGCAGTATTTT
>TRBD1|.|TRBJ1-3|TRBV27
CASSQLPGQGRGNTIYF
TGTGCCAGCAGCCAACTCCCGGGACAGGGGCGTGGAAACACCATATATTTT
>TRBD1|.|TRBJ2-1|TRBV14
CASSQGTGQPYEQFF
TGTGCCAGCAGCCAAGGGACAGGCCAACCATATGAGCAGTTCTTC
>.|.|TRBJ2-1|TRBV10-1
CASSEGVSSYNEQFF
TGCGCCAGCAGTGAAGGGGTTAGCTCCTACAATGAGCAGTTCTTC
>TRBD1|.|TRBJ1-5|TRBV29-1
CSVEMDRGQPQHF
TGCAGCGTTGAAATGGACAGGGGCCAGCCCCAGCATTTT
>TRBD1|.|TRBJ1-6|TRBV5-1
CASSLGTGSNSPLHF
TGCGCCAGCAGCTTGGGGACAGGGAGTAATTCACCCCTCCACTTT
>.|.|TRBJ1-1|TRBV10-3
CAISETSLGQPADTEAFF
TGTGCCATCAGTGAGACGTCATTAGGACAGCCGGCGGACACTGAAGCTTTCTTT
>.|.|TRBJ2-5|TRBV19
CASRSRRDNQETQYF
TGTGCCAGTAGATCCCGCCGGGACAACCAAGAGACCCAGTACTTC
>.|.|TRBJ1-2|TRBV18
CASSPPDIVGALAVGYTF
TGTGCCAGCTCACCACCGGATATAGTGGGGGCCTTGGCTGTCGGCTACACCTTC
>.|.|TRBJ2-7|TRBV7-8
CASSYGTYNYEQYF
TGTGCCAGCAGCTACGGGACTTATAACTACGAGCAGTACTTC
>.|.|TRBJ1-6|TRBV6-5
CASKQVEGNSPLHF
TGTGCCAGCAAACAGGTGGAGGGGAATTCACCCCTCCACTTT
>TRBD1|once|TRBJ1-1|TRBV30
CACRTGLGNTEAFF
TGTGCCTGCCGGACAGGGTTAGGGAACACTGAAGCTTTCTTT
>TRBD1|.|TRBJ2-7|TRBV29-1
CSVEDGQGYEQYF
TGCAGCGTTGAAGATGGACAGGGCTACGAGCAGTACTTC
>TRBD2|.|TRBJ2-7|TRBV7-2
CASSLDVASGSYEQYF
TGTGCCAGCAGCTTAGACGTGGCTAGCGGATCCTACGAGCAGTACTTC
>.|once|TRBJ1-2|TRBV6-5
CASSYGDYGYTF
TGTGCCAGCAGTTACGGGGACTATGGCTACACCTTC
>.|.|TRBJ1-2|TRBV6-5
CASSDMGGYYGYTF
TGTGCCAGCAGCGATATGGGGGGGTACTATGGCTACACCTTC
>.|.|TRBJ1-6|TRBV7-2
CASSLVQDPNSPLHF
TGTGCCAGCAGCTTAGTGCAGGATCCCAATTCACCCCTCCACTTT
>.|once|TRBJ1-3|TRBV11-3
CASSSGGSGNTIYF
TGTGCCAGCAGCTCCGGGGGGTCTGGAAACACCATATATTTT
>TRBD1|.|TRBJ1-5|TRBV7-2
CASSSDRVAGQPQHF
TGTGCCAGCAGCTCGGACAGGGTGGCAGGACAGCCCCAGCATTTT
>TRBD1|.|TRBJ2-3|TRBV4-1
CASSTRTGTDTQYF
TGCGCCAGCAGCACCCGGACAGGGACAGATACGCAGTATTTT
>.|.|TRBJ1-1|TRBV6-5
CASGSQLLLNTEAFF
TGTGCCAGCGGGAGCCAGTTGCTTTTGAACACTGAAGCTTTCTTT
>.|.|TRBJ2-5|TRBV18
CASSSRDKETQYF
TGTGCCAGCTCATCCCGGGACAAAGAGACCCAGTACTTC
>TRBD1|once|TRBJ2-3|TRBV18
CASSGTETFADTQYF
TGTGCCAGCTCCGGGACAGAGACCTTTGCGGATACGCAGTATTTT
>.|.|TRBJ2-5|TRBV7-9
CASRVGSSSAETQYF
TGTGCCAGCAGGGTGGGTAGCTCTTCGGCCGAGACCCAGTACTTC
>.|.|TRBJ1-5|TRBV4-1
CASSQDEEAGEYQPQHF
TGCGCCAGCAGCCAAGACGAGGAAGCAGGGGAGTATCAGCCCCAGCATTTT
>.|.|TRBJ1-2|TRBV5-1
CASSLDPDGSGYTF
TGCGCCAGCAGCTTGGACCCTGACGGCTCTGGCTACACCTTC
>.|.|TRBJ1-6|TRBV7-2
CASSPGRRGYNSPLHF
TGTGCCAGCAGCCCGGGGAGGAGGGGCTATAATTCACCCCTCCACTTT
>TRBD2|.|TRBJ2-3|TRBV5-1
CASSETAQRGSTDTQYF
TGCGCCAGCAGCGAAACCGCCCAGCGGGGGAGCACAGATACGCAGTATTTT
>.|.|TRBJ2-2|TRBV7-9
CASSSTSPGGGELFF
TGTGCCAGCAGCTCGACATCCCCCGGAGGCGGGGAGCTGTTTTTT
>TRBD2|once|TRBJ2-3|TRBV7-2
CASSLGLAGGTDTQYF
TGTGCCAGCAGCTTAGGACTAGCGGGGGGGACAGATACGCAGTATTTT
>TRBD2|.|TRBJ2-3|TRBV6-2/TRBV6-3
CASSDGAGPDTQYF
TGTGCCAGCAGTGACGGAGCGGGGCCAGATACGCAGTATTTT
>.|.|TRBJ2-2|TRBV19
CASSIARGGTGELFF
TGTGCCAGTAGTATAGCACGAGGGGGAACCGGGGAGCTGTTTTTT
>.|.|TRBJ1-2|TRBV12-3/TRBV12-4
CASSGGYGYTF
TGTGCCAGCAGTGGGGGATACGGCTACACCTTC
>.|.|TRBJ1-4|TRBV2
CASKDSSTNEKLFF
TGTGCCAGCAAGGACAGCTCAACTAATGAAAAACTGTTTTTT
>TRBD1|.|TRBJ2-5|TRBV5-1
CASSLAQAALTGETQYF
TGCGCCAGCAGCTTGGCCCAGGCAGCTCTGACAGGGGAGACCCAGTACTTC
>.|.|TRBJ1-2|TRBV7-9
CASSLGGSPYTF
TGTGCCAGCAGCTTAGGTGGCTCGCCCTACACCTTC
>.|.|TRBJ2-2|TRBV7-7
CASSLEPQGTNTGELFF
TGTGCCAGCAGCTTAGAGCCCCAGGGGACCAACACCGGGGAGCTGTTTTTT
>TRBD1|.|TRBJ1-4|TRBV5-8
CASSPGQELYEKLFF
TGTGCCAGCAGCCCCGGACAGGAACTTTATGAAAAACTGTTTTTT
>TRBD1|.|TRBJ2-7|TRBV5-1
CASSSGQVFEQYF
TGCGCCAGCAGCTCGGGACAGGTCTTCGAGCAGTACTTC
>.|.|TRBJ2-7|TRBV20-1
CSATDVGGSYEQYF
TGCAGTGCTACTGACGTAGGGGGCTCCTACGAGCAGTACTTC
>.|.|TRBJ2-4|TRBV5-1
CASSSGQYIQYF
TGCGCCAGCAGCAGCGGACAATATATTCAGTACTTC
>.|.|TRBJ1-3|TRBV7-2
CASSLVGTGNTIYF
TGTGCCAGCAGCTTAGTAGGGACAGGAAACACCATATATTTT
>.|.|TRBJ2-2|TRBV14
CASSRGTNTGELFF
TGTGCCAGCAGCCGAGGGACGAACACCGGGGAGCTGTTTTTT
>TRBD1|.|TRBJ1-2|TRBV11-2
CASSLAGTEDYGYTF
TGTGCCAGCAGCTTAGCCGGGACAGAAGACTATGGCTACACCTTC